These 5 T cell receptor beta chains were all obtained from the same sample, sequenced in a study of CD8 T cells in ankylosing spondylitis. TCRdb itself ran the 5' RACE reads through MiXCR, one entry per CDR3 protein. The sample shows some 340,000 distinct CDR3 sequences, roughly 15% of them seen only once. What was sequenced was blood, either unsorted or a sorted T cell fraction (not recorded which). The source is a male donor with ankylosing spondylitis or in good health (not recorded which).

This clonotype was detected a few times. V usage is TRBV12-5 and J usage is TRBJ2-2; D ambiguous. Germline CDR1 reads LGHNT; CDR2 reads FRNRAP. V shed 4 bases and J shed 0 bases, with 6 bases lying between them. This CDR3 comprises 14 residues. Here the CDR3 DNA reads TGTGCTAGTGGTTCCAGCGCGAACACCGGGGAGCTGTTTTTT. This sequence encodes CASGSSANTGELFF.

The gene calls are TRBV7-9 and TRBJ2-1; 8 bases agree with TRBD2. The CDR3 sequence is 15 residues long. V gave up 3 bases and J gave up 4 bases; unmatched junction bases: 5. Germline V gene data show CDR1 as SEHNR and CDR2 as FQNEAQ (reference sequence). The DNA for the CDR3 is TGTGCCAGCAGCTTCGCCGGGACTAGTTACAATGAGCAGTTCTTC. Its translation: CASSFAGTSYNEQFF.

This clonotype was recorded at least ten times. The rearrangement uses TRBV20-1 and TRBJ1-2, with D possibly TRBD1 on 5 matching bases. CDR1 and CDR2 (germline): DFQATT, SNEGSKA (reference sequence). This CDR3 is built from 15 residues. V lost 1 base and J 2 bases, leaving 14 bases between the germline ends. CDR3 coding DNA: TGCAGTGCTAGAGCCAGGGAGGGTGCCAACTATGGCTACACCTTC. Amino acids: CSARAREGANYGYTF.

The V call is TRBV20-1, the J call TRBJ1-2; D is perhaps TRBD1 (6 bases). The CDR3 contains 13 residues. V gave up 3 bases and J gave up 5 bases, with 13 bases separating them. Germline V gene sequence: CDR1 DFQATT, CDR2 SNEGSKA (reference sequence). CDR3: CSARAQGRYGYTF. CDR3 DNA: TGCAGTGCTAGGGCTCAGGGGCGGTATGGCTACACCTTC.

The rearrangement joins TRBV5-1 to TRBJ2-1; TRBD2 matches at 14 bases. Trimming removed 0 bases from V and 6 bases from J; junction bases left unmatched: 2. CDR3 length: 16 amino acids. Per the germline V gene, CDR1 is SGHRS and CDR2 is YFSETQ. CDR3 DNA sequence: TGCGCCAGCAGCTTGGCTGGGACTAGCGGGGGCAATGAGCAGTTCTTC. Encoded protein: CASSLAGTSGGNEQFF.